One T cell receptor beta chain is described in this entry. Whoever was chosen for sequencing had shown CD8+CD57+ cell expansion by flow cytometry. V was trimmed by 5 bases and J by 7 bases, leaving 12 bases between them. The CDR3 length is 14 residues. The V gene's germline CDR1 is MNHNS and CDR2 SASEGT. The sample is drawn from a study of CD8+CD57+ T cells in acquired aplastic anemia. Genomic DNA templated the TCR beta VDJ and CDR3 profiling. MiXCR, run by TCRdb on the reads, gives a single entry per CDR3 protein. Of approximately 180,000 distinct CDR3 sequences detected, 48% appear once; the ten largest clones hold about 1.7%.

This sequence joins TRBV6-1 and TRBJ1-6; D may be TRBD1 (6 bases). The sequence came from a human donor with aplastic anemia. Material: sorted CD4+, CD8+, or CD8+CD57+ T cells (not recorded which) from PBMCs. The CDR3 sequence is CASSTGQRNSPLHF. CDR3 DNA sequence: TGTGCCAGCAGTACCGGACAGAGGAATTCACCCCTCCACTTT.